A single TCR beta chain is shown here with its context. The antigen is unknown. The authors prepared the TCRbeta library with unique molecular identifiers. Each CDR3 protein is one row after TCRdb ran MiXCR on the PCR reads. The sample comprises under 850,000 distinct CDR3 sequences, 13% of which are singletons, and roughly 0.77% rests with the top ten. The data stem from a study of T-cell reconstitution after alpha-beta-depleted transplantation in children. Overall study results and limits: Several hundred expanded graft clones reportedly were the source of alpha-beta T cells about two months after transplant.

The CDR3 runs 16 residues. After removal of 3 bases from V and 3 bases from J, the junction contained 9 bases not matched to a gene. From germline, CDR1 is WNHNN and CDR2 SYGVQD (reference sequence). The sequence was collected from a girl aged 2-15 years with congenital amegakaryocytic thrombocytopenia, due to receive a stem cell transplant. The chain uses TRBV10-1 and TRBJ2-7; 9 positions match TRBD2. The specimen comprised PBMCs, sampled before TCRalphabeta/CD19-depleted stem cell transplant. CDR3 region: CASSDSGLAGSYEQYF. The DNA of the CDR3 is TGCGCCAGCAGTGATTCGGGACTAGCAGGGAGCTACGAGCAGTACTTC.